This TCR beta chain was observed in a study of blood T cell repertoires in COVID-19. Study background: Whether acute or convalescent, the COVID-19 samples came from the United States, Italy and Spain. T cells, B-cell-depleted T cells, or PBMCs supplied cDNA or gDNA.

Seattle-derived patients entered the study during active infection and were followed longitudinally. Germline CDR1 reads MDHEN; CDR2 reads SYDVKM. CDR3 length equals 14 residues. V was clipped by 4 bases and J by 2 bases, with 12 bases between them. In the study's own analysis: Estimates of nucleated cell counts were drawn from the amplification of reference gene primers. Method: immunoSEQ multiplex PCR; TCRdb's copy keeps in-frame clones and lacks some. The V and J calls and clone size are taken from that table; D and trimming were inferred from the DNA. The sample records fewer than 250,000 clones, roughly 82% being singletons.

Material for sequencing was peripheral blood. This clonotype originated in a woman between 55 and 75 years old with COVID-19, enrolled during active disease. The V and J genes are TRBV28 and TRBJ2-7; perhaps TRBD1 as D (6 bases). The CDR3 protein is CASSSLRGPYEQYF. In DNA form, the CDR3 reads TGTGCCAGCAGTTCGCTCAGGGGCCCCTACGAGCAGTACTTC.